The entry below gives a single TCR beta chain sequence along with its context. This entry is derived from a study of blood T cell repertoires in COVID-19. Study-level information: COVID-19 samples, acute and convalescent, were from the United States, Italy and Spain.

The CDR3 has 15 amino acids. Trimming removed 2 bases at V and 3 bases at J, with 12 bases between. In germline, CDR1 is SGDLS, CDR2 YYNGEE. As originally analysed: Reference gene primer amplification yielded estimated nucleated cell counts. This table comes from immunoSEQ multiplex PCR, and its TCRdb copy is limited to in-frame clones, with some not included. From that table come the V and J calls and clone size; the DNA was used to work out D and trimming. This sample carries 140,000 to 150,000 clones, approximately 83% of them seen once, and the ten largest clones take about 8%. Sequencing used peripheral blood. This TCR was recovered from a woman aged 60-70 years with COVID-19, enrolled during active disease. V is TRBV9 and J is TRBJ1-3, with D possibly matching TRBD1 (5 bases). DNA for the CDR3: TGTGCCAGCAGCGTGAGCGGGGGTTTTGGAAACACCATATATTTT. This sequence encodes CASSVSGGFGNTIYF.